This T cell receptor beta chain was observed in a study of CD8+ T cells in alopecia areata. The CDR3 runs 13 residues. Trimming pared 1 base from V and 3 bases from J, leaving 6 bases between. Germline V gene sequence: CDR1 SGHRS, CDR2 YFSETQ. The sequencing template was cDNA reverse transcribed from extracted RNA. Measured with immunoSEQ multiplex PCR; TCRdb has only the in-frame clones, and not every one. The sample carries 150,000 to 200,000 clones, roughly 63% recorded once. Treatment described: oral pan-JAK inhibitor, 5-10 mg twice daily. The sample consisted of CD4+ T cells sorted from blood, taken around week 55, from a patient treated with tofacitinib. V gene TRBV5-1 combines with J gene TRBJ2-3, with D uncertain. The sequence came from a human donor with alopecia areata. The CDR3 nucleotides are TGCGCCAGCAGCTTGCAACTAACAGATACGCAGTATTTT. Its protein is CASSLQLTDTQYF.